This T cell receptor beta chain stems from a study of human T cells and chemical hapten exposure. Study details: The study traced per-sample TCR yield variation mainly to small differences in pooled library volumes. Study findings and constraints: With DPC sensitization, TCRs exceeding 1 in 1000 frequency showed no change.

In germline, CDR1 is DFQATT, CDR2 SNEGSKA (reference sequence). The CDR3 is 14 amino acids. Unmatched junction bases numbered 5, after V lost 5 bases and J lost 1 base. TCRdb used MiXCR to reprocess the RACE reads, holding one entry per CDR3 protein. Of fewer than 100,000 distinct CDR3 sequences in the sample, 11% were seen once. The sample holds many counts of this clonotype. Its specificity is unknown. Time point here: patch test 2, 6 weeks after DPC sensitization. Specified treatment: therapeutic diphenylcyclopropenone sensitization with weekly scalp DPC. The sequences come from whole blood, collected in connection with sensitization to the hapten diphenylcyclopropenone (DPC). V and J are TRBV20-1 and TRBJ2-7; 10 bases are a match to TRBD1. The source of this sequence is a man younger than 35 with alopecia areata. Some clones in this sample may be carry-over from other donors' samples. CDR3 amino acids: CSAPGQGGSYEQYF. As DNA, the CDR3 is TGCAGTGCTCCCGGACAGGGGGGGTCCTACGAGCAGTACTTC.